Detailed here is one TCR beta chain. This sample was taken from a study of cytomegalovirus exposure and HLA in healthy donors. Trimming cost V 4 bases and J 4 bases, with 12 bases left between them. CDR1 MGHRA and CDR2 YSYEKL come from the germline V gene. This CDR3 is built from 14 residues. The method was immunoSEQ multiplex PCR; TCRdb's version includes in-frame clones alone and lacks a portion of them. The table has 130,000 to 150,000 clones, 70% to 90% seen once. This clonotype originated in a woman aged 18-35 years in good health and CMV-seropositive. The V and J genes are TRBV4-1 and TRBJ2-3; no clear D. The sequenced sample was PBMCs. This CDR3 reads CASSLYPVPDTQYF. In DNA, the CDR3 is TGCGCCAGCAGCCTCTACCCGGTACCAGATACGCAGTATTTT.